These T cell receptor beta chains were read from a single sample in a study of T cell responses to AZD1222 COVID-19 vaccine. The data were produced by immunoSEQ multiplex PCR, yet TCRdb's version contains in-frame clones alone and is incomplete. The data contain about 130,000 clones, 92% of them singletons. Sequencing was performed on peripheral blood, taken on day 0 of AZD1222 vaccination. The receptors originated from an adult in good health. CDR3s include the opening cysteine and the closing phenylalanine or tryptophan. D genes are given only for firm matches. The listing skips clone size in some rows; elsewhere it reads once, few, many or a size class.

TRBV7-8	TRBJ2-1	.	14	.	CASSLERSMDEQFF	TGTGCCAGCAGCTTAGAAAGGAGTATGGATGAGCAGTTCTTC
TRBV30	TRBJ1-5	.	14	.	CAVTTARDNQPQHF	TGTGCCGTAACGACAGCGCGGGACAATCAGCCCCAGCATTTT
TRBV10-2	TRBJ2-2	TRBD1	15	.	CASASYNRGTGELFF	TGCGCCAGCGCTTCCTATAACAGGGGCACCGGGGAGCTGTTTTTT
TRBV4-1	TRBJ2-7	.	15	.	CASSQEGTWSYEQYF	TGCGCCAGCAGCCAGGAAGGGACTTGGTCCTACGAGCAGTACTTC
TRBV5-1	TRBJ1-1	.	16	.	CASSLGEIIQEPKAFF	TGCGCCAGCAGCTTGGGGGAGATTATACAGGAGCCAAAAGCTTTCTTT
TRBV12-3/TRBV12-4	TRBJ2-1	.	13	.	CASSRGTFYEQFF	TGTGCCAGCAGCCGTGGGACTTTTTACGAGCAGTTCTTC
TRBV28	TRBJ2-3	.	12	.	CASSWTLDTQYF	TGTGCCAGCAGTTGGACACTGGATACGCAGTATTTT
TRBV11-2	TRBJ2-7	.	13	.	CASSTTGFYEQYF	TGTGCCAGCAGCACTACAGGGTTTTACGAGCAGTACTTC
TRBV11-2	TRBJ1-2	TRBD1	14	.	CASSLRTGTYGYTF	TGTGCCAGCAGCTTGCGGACAGGGACCTATGGCTACACCTTC
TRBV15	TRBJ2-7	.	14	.	CATSRDQGIYEQYF	TGTGCCACCAGCAGAGATCAGGGAATCTACGAGCAGTACTTC
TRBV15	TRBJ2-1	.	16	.	CATSRGRGSAYNEQFF	TGTGCCACCAGCAGAGGAAGGGGCTCGGCTTACAATGAGCAGTTCTTC
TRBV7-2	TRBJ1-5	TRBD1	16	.	CASSSLTGVLNQPQHF	TGTGCCAGCAGCTCTCTGACAGGGGTCCTTAATCAGCCCCAGCATTTT
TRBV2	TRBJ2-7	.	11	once	CAILWGREQYF	TGTGCCATTCTATGGGGGCGAGAGCAGTACTTC
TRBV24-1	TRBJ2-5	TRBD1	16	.	CATSDWTGGSAETQYF	TGTGCCACCAGTGATTGGACAGGGGGCTCCGCGGAGACCCAGTACTTC
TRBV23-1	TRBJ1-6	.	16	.	CASSQSTGSYNSPLHF	TGCGCCAGCAGTCAAAGTACAGGGTCGTATAATTCACCCCTCCACTTT
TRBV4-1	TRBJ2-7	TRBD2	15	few	CASSQGASGGYEQYF	TGCGCCAGCAGCCAAGGGGCTAGCGGGGGTTACGAGCAGTACTTC
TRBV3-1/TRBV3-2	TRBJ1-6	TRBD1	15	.	CASSQLRGKDSPLHF	TGTGCCAGCAGCCAACTCAGGGGGAAGGATTCACCCCTCCACTTT
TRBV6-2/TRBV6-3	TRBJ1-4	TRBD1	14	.	CASSTTGVNEKLFF	TGTGCCAGCAGTACAACAGGGGTCAATGAAAAACTGTTTTTT
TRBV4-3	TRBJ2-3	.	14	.	CASSQSPDTDTQYF	TGCGCCAGCAGCCAGTCGCCAGATACGGATACGCAGTATTTT
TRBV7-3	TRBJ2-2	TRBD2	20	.	CASSLPRTSGGPGVAGELFF	TGTGCCAGCAGCCTGCCGAGGACTAGCGGGGGGCCGGGAGTAGCCGGGGAGCTGTTTTTT
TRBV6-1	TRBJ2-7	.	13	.	CASSEPQGHEQYF	TGTGCCAGCAGTGAACCGCAGGGCCACGAGCAGTACTTC
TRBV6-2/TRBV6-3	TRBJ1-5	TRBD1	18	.	CASSRDRGREVSNQPQHF	TGTGCCAGCAGCCGGGACAGGGGGCGCGAAGTTAGCAATCAGCCCCAGCATTTT
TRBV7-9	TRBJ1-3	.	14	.	CASSLDTSGNTIYF	TGTGCCAGCAGCTTAGACACCTCTGGAAACACCATATATTTT
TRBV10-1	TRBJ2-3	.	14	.	CASSEGLSTDTQYF	TGCGCCAGCAGTGAGGGGCTGAGCACAGATACGCAGTATTTT
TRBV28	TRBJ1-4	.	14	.	CASSLSPTNEKLFF	TGTGCCAGCAGTTTATCCCCAACTAATGAAAAACTGTTTTTT
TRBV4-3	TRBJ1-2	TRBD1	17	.	CASSQAAIRGLMEGYTF	TGCGCCAGCAGCCAAGCGGCGATAAGGGGGCTAATGGAGGGCTACACCTTC
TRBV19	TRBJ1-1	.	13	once	CASSIDWQGRAFF	TGTGCCAGTAGTATAGATTGGCAGGGGCGGGCTTTCTTT
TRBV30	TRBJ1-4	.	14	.	CAWSVGVQGGKLFF	TGTGCCTGGAGTGTGGGGGTACAGGGAGGAAAACTGTTTTTT
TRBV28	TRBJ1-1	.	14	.	CASVGNPENTEAFF	TGTGCCAGCGTTGGGAATCCCGAGAACACTGAAGCTTTCTTT